This T cell receptor (beta chain) comes out of a study of blood T cell repertoires in COVID-19. Study in general: The study drew acute and convalescent COVID-19 samples from the United States, Italy and Spain. In each case, the material was cDNA or gDNA derived from T cells, B-cell-depleted T cells, or PBMCs.

The length of the CDR3 is 12 residues. Trimming shortened V by 3 bases and J by 6 bases, and 9 bases separated the two germline ends. Germline CDR1 SNHLY, CDR2 FYNNEI. Authors' analysis steps: Nucleated cell counts were estimated from reference gene primer amplification. Some clones are missing from TCRdb's copy, which holds only in-frame ones; the method was immunoSEQ multiplex PCR. The DNA gave D and trimming, while V, J and clone size come from that table. Of 200,000 to 300,000 clones in the sample, 80% to 90% are singletons; the top ten hold about 1.6%. V is TRBV2 and J is TRBJ2-7; the D gene is possibly TRBD1 (6 bases). The receptor's source is a woman aged 40-49 years who had recovered from COVID-19. The specimen was peripheral blood. CDR3 coding DNA: TGTGCCAGCAGTGATAGAGGGGGCGAGCAGTACTTC. Translation: CASSDRGGEQYF.